The rows below give T cell receptor beta chains drawn from one sample of a study of OX40 agonist ivuxolimab in advanced cancers. Clones were sequenced by immunoSEQ multiplex PCR, and TCRdb holds only the in-frame ones, with some missing. This sample has nearly 45,000 clones, with about 80% found just once. The input for sequencing was CD4+ or CD8+ T cells sorted from blood, taken in a trial of the OX40 agonist ivuxolimab. The receptors were gathered from an adult with an advanced solid tumor such as melanoma, head and neck, liver or kidney cancer. Each CDR3 is given with its conserved first and last residue. The D gene is left open where the match is weak. Rows give clone size only sometimes, using once, few, many, or a class for an expanded clone.

TRBD2	once	TRBV4-3	TRBJ2-1	CASSQRDLAGGYNEQFF	TGCGCCAGCAGCCAGAGGGACTTAGCGGGAGGGTACAATGAGCAGTTCTTC
NA	NA	TRBV21-1	TRBJ2-1	CASSKGRRGNCNEQFF	TGTGCCAGCAGCAAGGGTCGTAGGGGCAACTGCAATGAGCAGTTCTTC
NA	NA	TRBV10-3	TRBJ2-1	CAISEMEGGPQDEQFF	TGTGCCATCAGTGAGATGGAGGGGGGGCCGCAGGATGAGCAGTTCTTC
NA	NA	TRBV6-1	TRBJ2-3	CASSESGHYVDTQYF	TGTGCCAGCAGTGAGTCGGGACATTATGTAGATACGCAGTATTTT
NA	NA	TRBV6-1	TRBJ2-7	CASSHRDTNYEQYF	TGTGCCAGCAGTCACCGGGACACCAACTACGAGCAGTACTTC
NA	NA	TRBV11-3	TRBJ1-5	CASSFYSNQPQHF	TGTGCCAGCAGCTTTTACAGCAATCAGCCCCAGCATTTT
NA	NA	TRBV7-8	TRBJ1-5	CASSTQGFQPQHF	TGTGCCAGCAGCACCCAGGGTTTTCAGCCCCAGCATTTT
NA	NA	TRBV9	TRBJ1-2	CASSGEGENYGYTF	TGTGCCAGCAGCGGAGAGGGGGAGAACTATGGCTACACCTTC
NA	medium-sized	TRBV28	TRBJ1-5	CASRWAGVNQPQHF	TGTGCCAGCAGGTGGGCGGGGGTTAATCAGCCCCAGCATTTT
NA	NA	TRBV9	TRBJ2-2	CASSVLAGELFF	TGTGCCAGCAGCGTACTAGCAGGGGAGCTGTTTTTT
TRBD1	NA	TRBV5-4	TRBJ1-2	CASSLRGGQGTYGYTF	TGTGCCAGCAGCTTGAGGGGGGGACAGGGAACTTACGGCTACACCTTC
TRBD2	few	TRBV27	TRBJ2-7	CASSPRLAGVGEQYF	TGTGCCAGCAGTCCCCGACTAGCGGGAGTGGGAGAGCAGTACTTC
NA	once	TRBV5-1	TRBJ2-1	CASSLDPSDEQFF	TGCGCCAGCAGCTTGGACCCTTCGGATGAGCAGTTCTTC
NA	NA	TRBV7-8	TRBJ2-7	CASSNPTEASSYEQYF	TGTGCCAGCAGCAACCCTACAGAGGCCAGCTCCTACGAGCAGTACTTC
NA	few	TRBV9	TRBJ1-1	CASSVALGGLEAFF	TGTGCCAGCAGCGTAGCTCTAGGGGGGCTTGAAGCTTTCTTT
NA	NA	TRBV7-9	TRBJ2-1	CASSFELPTGPIF	TGTGCCAGCAGCTTCGAGCTTCCCACCGGGCCCATCTTC
NA	NA	TRBV4-1	TRBJ2-5	CASSQDPSPQETQYF	TGCGCCAGCAGCCAAGATCCCAGCCCACAAGAGACCCAGTACTTC
NA	NA	TRBV28	TRBJ2-7	CASSFRGYRDEQYF	TGTGCCAGCAGTTTTAGGGGGTACAGGGACGAGCAGTACTTC
NA	NA	TRBV28	TRBJ2-3	CASSFEGRIADTQYF	TGTGCCAGCAGTTTCGAAGGGCGAATCGCAGATACGCAGTATTTT
TRBD1	once	TRBV25-1	TRBJ2-1	CASRQGANFGASNNEQFF	TGTGCCAGCAGACAGGGGGCGAACTTTGGGGCTTCGAACAATGAGCAGTTCTTC
NA	NA	TRBV23-1	TRBJ1-4	CASSQCTSEDEKLFF	TGCGCCAGCAGTCAATGTACCAGCGAAGATGAAAAACTGTTTTTT
NA	NA	TRBV6-1	TRBJ2-7	CASGGPGESDERYF	TGTGCCAGCGGGGGACCCGGGGAAAGCGACGAGCGGTACTTC
NA	NA	TRBV7-9	TRBJ2-1	CASSLAENEQFF	TGTGCCAGCAGCTTAGCCGAGAATGAGCAGTTCTTC
NA	NA	TRBV27	TRBJ1-3	CASSQVQAGPATFSGNTIYF	TGTGCCAGCAGTCAGGTCCAGGCCGGGCCCGCTACCTTCTCTGGAAACACCATATATTTT
NA	NA	TRBV15	TRBJ2-1	CATSREKFSYNEQFF	TGTGCCACCAGCAGAGAAAAGTTCTCCTACAATGAGCAGTTCTTC
NA	NA	TRBV27	TRBJ2-3	CASNPRGAPMTQYF	TGTGCCAGCAACCCCCGGGGGGCCCCGATGACGCAGTATTTT
NA	once	TRBV19	TRBJ2-7	CASSIRGYLGEQYF	TGTGCCAGTAGTATAAGGGGTTATCTGGGAGAGCAGTACTTC
NA	NA	TRBV11-3	TRBJ2-7	CASSSGGGSYEQYF	TGTGCCAGCAGCTCCGGGGGCGGGTCCTACGAGCAGTACTTC
NA	NA	TRBV5-4	TRBJ2-3	CASSPWGDTQYF	TGTGCCAGCAGCCCGTGGGGGGATACGCAGTATTTT
NA	NA	TRBV7-2	TRBJ2-1	CASSPEWGVHEQFF	TGTGCCAGCAGCCCCGAGTGGGGAGTGCATGAGCAGTTCTTC
NA	few	TRBV5-4	TRBJ2-1	CASSRRWGDGEQFF	TGTGCCAGCAGCCGCCGGTGGGGAGACGGTGAGCAGTTCTTC
NA	NA	TRBV11-3	TRBJ2-7	CASSFPAGGGIEQYF	TGTGCCAGCAGTTTCCCGGCCGGGGGTGGGATCGAGCAGTACTTC
NA	few	TRBV4-3	TRBJ1-1	CASSQVTGTEAFF	TGCGCCAGCAGCCAAGTAACGGGTACTGAAGCTTTCTTT
NA	NA	TRBV5-4	TRBJ2-7	CASSLAGRGGHEQYF	TGTGCCAGCAGCTTGGCGGGCAGGGGCGGCCACGAGCAGTACTTC
NA	NA	TRBV7-9	TRBJ1-2	CASSPGTYGYTF	TGTGCCAGCAGCCCAGGGACGTATGGCTACACCTTC
NA	NA	TRBV27	TRBJ1-5	CASSGNQPQHF	TGTGCCAGCAGTGGCAATCAGCCCCAGCATTTT
NA	NA	TRBV30	TRBJ1-1	CASDRGSDTEAFF	TGTGCCTCCGATAGGGGGTCGGACACTGAAGCTTTCTTT
NA	few	TRBV28	TRBJ1-4	CASSRGLNVEKLFF	TGTGCCAGCAGCCGCGGCCTGAATGTTGAAAAACTGTTTTTT
TRBD1	NA	TRBV19	TRBJ2-7	CASSFRTGNRAYEQYF	TGTGCCAGTAGTTTCCGGACAGGGAACAGGGCCTACGAGCAGTACTTC
NA	NA	TRBV5-1	TRBJ2-1	CASSFRAGTEQFF	TGCGCCAGCAGCTTTCGGGCCGGGACAGAGCAGTTCTTC
TRBD2	NA	TRBV11-3	TRBJ2-7	CASSLEGAGGYEQYF	TGTGCCAGCAGCTTAGAGGGAGCGGGAGGCTACGAGCAGTACTTC
NA	NA	TRBV6-6	TRBJ2-3	CASSRLGDTQYF	TGTGCCAGCAGCCGCTTGGGAGATACGCAGTATTTT
NA	NA	TRBV10-1	TRBJ2-7	CASSEFKREQYF	TGCGCCAGCAGTGAGTTTAAGCGCGAGCAGTACTTC
TRBD2	NA	TRBV15	TRBJ2-1	CATTGGASYNEQFF	TGTGCCACCACCGGGGGGGCTTCCTACAATGAGCAGTTCTTC
TRBD2	few	TRBV7-2	TRBJ2-1	CASSLEVLAGGYRSEQFF	TGTGCCAGCAGCTTAGAGGTTCTCGCGGGAGGATATAGAAGTGAGCAGTTCTTC
TRBD2	NA	TRBV11-2	TRBJ2-5	CASSLTSLTQYF	TGTGCCAGCAGCTTGACTAGCTTGACCCAGTACTTC
NA	NA	TRBV27	TRBJ2-1	CASSLRGASVVTVNNEQFF	TGTGCCAGCAGTCTCAGGGGGGCTAGCGTGGTAACAGTTAACAATGAGCAGTTCTTC
TRBD2	NA	TRBV7-7	TRBJ2-1	CASSLSSGLELSNEQFF	TGTGCCAGCAGCTTATCCTCGGGACTAGAATTGAGCAATGAGCAGTTCTTC
TRBD2	NA	TRBV13	TRBJ2-1	CASSPGTSGYNEQFF	TGTGCCAGCAGCCCCGGGACTAGCGGCTACAATGAGCAGTTCTTC